One and the same sample provided the 32 T cell receptor beta chains below, sequenced in a study of beta chain features in type 1 diabetes. Study-wide results and limits: Shorter TCRB CDR3s, moderately but significantly so, were found in Type 1 diabetes patients in all four CD4+ subsets.

These receptors are not linked to any known antigen. Expressed TCRB transcripts were sequenced because the entire RNA isolate underwent reverse transcription. Profiling relied on immunoSEQ multiplex PCR, and the TCRdb table lists in-frame clones only, not all of them. The sample consists of more than 300,000 clones, roughly an eighth of them appearing once. Material: naive CD4+ T cells from blood. The source is a woman under 30 with type 1 diabetes.

The V and J genes are TRBV6-6 and TRBJ2-7; 9 bases are shared with TRBD1. V trimming: 4 bases; J trimming: 2 bases; junction bases outside the gene matches: 6. The CDR3 covers 15 residues. Per germline, CDR1 MNHNY and CDR2 SVGAGI (reference sequence). CDR3 in amino acids: CASSSPQGATYEQYF. CDR3 nucleotides: TGTGCCAGCAGTTCCCCACAGGGGGCTACCTACGAGCAGTACTTC.

This sequence joins TRBV9 and TRBJ2-1; TRBD2 agrees at 15 bases. J lost 6 bases, V lost 3 bases, and 4 bases had no gene match. Germline V gives CDR1 SGDLS, CDR2 YYNGEE. The CDR3 totals 16 residues. CDR3 sequence: CASSARGLAGGNEQFF. The CDR3 DNA sequence: TGTGCCAGCAGCGCCCGGGGACTAGCGGGAGGCAATGAGCAGTTCTTC.

This chain uses TRBV23-1 with TRBJ1-2; the D gene is possibly TRBD1 (5 bases). TRBV23-1 is an ORF; its function is uncertain. CDR3 length: 16 residues. Trimming removed 5 bases from V and 10 bases from J, with 26 bases in between. The CDR3 reads CASSDPEGLQLSSYTF. CDR3 DNA sequence: TGCGCCAGCAGTGATCCGGAGGGACTACAGCTCTCATCCTACACCTTC.

The chain has TRBV7-2 and TRBJ2-7, with 7 bases matching TRBD1. J lost 3 bases, V lost 4 bases, and 6 bases had no gene match. CDR1 and CDR2 from the germline V gene are SGHTA and FQGNSA. The CDR3 length is 14 residues. CDR3 in DNA: TGTGCCAGCAGCTCGGGACAGAAAAGCTACGAGCAGTACTTC. Translated, it gives CASSSGQKSYEQYF.

The chain carries TRBV7-2 and TRBJ2-7, with 7 bases that match TRBD1. In germline, CDR1 is SGHTA, CDR2 FQGNSA. Losses at the gene ends were 7 bases for V and 3 bases for J; bases not matched to a gene: 9. This CDR3 is 14 amino acids long. The CDR3 coding sequence is TGTGCCAGCAACGGACAGGATGCTTTCTACGAGCAGTACTTC. This codes for CASNGQDAFYEQYF. Supplemented by reference TRBV7-2 and TRBJ2-7, the full variable domain reads GAGVSQSPSNKVTEKGKDVELRCDPISGHTALYWYRQSLGQGLEFLIYFQGNSAPDKSGLPSDRFSAERTGGSVSTLTIQRTQQEDSAVYLCASNGQDAFYEQYFGPGTRLTVT.

V is TRBV7-9 and J is TRBJ2-2, with a weak D call TRBD2 (6 bases). Germline CDR1 SEHNR, CDR2 FQNEAQ (reference sequence). V was trimmed by 5 bases and J by 4 bases, leaving 20 bases between them. This CDR3 spans 17 amino acids. CDR3 in amino acids: CASSIELGGARTGELFF. The CDR3 DNA reads as TGTGCCAGCAGCATTGAGCTGGGAGGCGCTCGCACCGGGGAGCTGTTTTTT.

The chain has TRBV7-2 and TRBJ2-2; D is possibly TRBD2 (6 bases). Trimming took 2 bases from V and 7 from J, leaving 11 bases between them. There are 14 residues in the CDR3. Germline V gene data show CDR1 as SGHTA and CDR2 as FQGNSA. In DNA, the CDR3 is TGTGCCAGCAGCTTAACGGGAGTTAGCGGGGAGCTGTTTTTT. Its protein product is CASSLTGVSGELFF.

The chain couples TRBV28 to TRBJ2-1, with 11 nucleotides matching TRBD2. Germline trimming cut 6 bases from V and 8 bases from J; bases unmatched to any gene: 6. This CDR3 contains 14 residues. Looked up from germline, CDR1 is MDHEN and CDR2 is SYDVKM. The chain's CDR3 is CASRTSGKVYEQFF. CDR3 in DNA: TGTGCCAGCAGGACTAGCGGGAAGGTCTATGAGCAGTTCTTC. Full variable domain (remainder filled in from reference TRBV28 and TRBJ2-1): DVKVTQSSRYLVKRTGEKVFLECVQDMDHENMFWYRQDPGLGLRLIYFSYDVKMKEKGDIPEGYSVSREKKERFSLILESASTNQTSMYLCASRTSGKVYEQFFGPGTRLTVL.

This clone has more than one count but fewer than ten. CDR3 sequence: CASSPSGGFTEAFF. For the CDR3, the DNA is TGTGCCAGCAGCCCCTCAGGGGGCTTCACTGAAGCTTTCTTT. The V gene is TRBV5-4, the J gene TRBJ1-1, with 8 bases fitting TRBD1. This CDR3 contains 14 residues. J gave up 4 bases and V 4 bases, and 6 bases lay outside the gene matches. Per germline, CDR1 SGHNT and CDR2 YYREEE (reference sequence). Looking up the rest from reference TRBV5-4 and TRBJ1-1 gives the full variable domain: ETGVTQSPTHLIKTRGQQVTLRCSSQSGHNTVSWYQQALGQGPQFIFQYYREEENGRGNFPPRFSGLQFPNYSSELNVNALELDDSALYLCASSPSGGFTEAFFGQGTRLTVV.

This clone has only a few counts. This chain uses TRBV5-1 with TRBJ2-5; 10 nucleotides match TRBD1. Germline assignment: CDR1 SGHRS and CDR2 YFSETQ. J gave up 2 bases and V 4 bases, and 8 bases lay outside the gene matches. CDR3 length: 16 amino acids. CDR3 loop: CASSKSPGQGQETQYF. The CDR3 DNA sequence: TGCGCCAGCAGCAAGAGCCCGGGACAGGGGCAAGAGACCCAGTACTTC.

The chain uses TRBV20-1 and TRBJ1-1; 7 bases map to TRBD1. J lost 10 bases, V lost 5 bases, and 7 bases had no gene match. The length of the CDR3 is 11 residues. Germline lookup yields CDR1 DFQATT and CDR2 SNEGSKA (reference sequence). The DNA for the CDR3 is TGCAGTGCTCAAAGGACAGGCCCAGCTTTCTTT. This sequence encodes CSAQRTGPAFF.

The gene calls are TRBV7-2 and TRBJ2-3; 10 positions agree with TRBD2. V was pared by 5 bases and J by 6 bases, with 11 bases of the junction left unmatched. The CDR3 spans 16 residues. CDR1 and CDR2 from the germline V gene are SGHTA and FQGNSA. CDR3 loop: CASSRLLAGVGDTQYF. The CDR3 DNA is TGTGCCAGCAGCCGACTCCTAGCGGGAGTAGGTGATACGCAGTATTTT.

V and J are TRBV27 and TRBJ1-2, with a weak D call TRBD1 (6 bases). Trimming took 7 bases from V and 8 from J, leaving 17 bases between them. The CDR3 spans 13 residues. Germline V gene sequence: CDR1 MNHEY, CDR2 SMNVEV (reference sequence). For the CDR3, the DNA is TGTGCCAGCACTCCAAGTCAGGGGTGGGGCTACACCTTC. Protein product: CASTPSQGWGYTF.

The rearrangement uses TRBV28 and TRBJ2-7; TRBD1 aligns across 9 bases. Germline loops: CDR1 MDHEN, CDR2 SYDVKM. The CDR3 loop spans 13 amino acids. With 10 bases clipped from V and 5 bases from J, the junction kept 9 bases outside the gene matches. This CDR3 is CATGDRANDEQYF. The CDR3 DNA is TGTGCCACCGGGGACAGGGCTAATGACGAGCAGTACTTC.

In this sample, this clone turned up a few times. V is TRBV28 and J is TRBJ1-2, with D perhaps TRBD1 (5 bases). There are 14 residues in the CDR3. V lost 5 bases, J lost 2 bases, and 12 bases lay in between. Germline V gene lookup returns CDR1 MDHEN and CDR2 SYDVKM. The CDR3 sequence is CASSRRDRNYGYTF. In DNA, the CDR3 is TGTGCCAGCAGTCGCCGCGACAGAAACTATGGCTACACCTTC.

This clone was seen only a few times. The chain employs TRBV5-4 and TRBJ2-2; the D is unclear. This CDR3 is built from 14 residues. Germline V gene lookup returns CDR1 SGHNT and CDR2 YYREEE (reference sequence). The V end was cut by 5 bases, the J end by 4 bases, with 12 bases between. CDR3 bases: TGTGCCAGCAGGGCTAGTTCGAGCACCGGGGAGCTGTTTTTT. Translating gives CASRASSSTGELFF.

The chain couples TRBV4-3 to TRBJ2-5; D might be TRBD2 (6 bases). CDR3 length: 15 amino acids. V gave up 2 bases and J gave up 1 base, with 11 bases separating them. Germline V lookup: CDR1 LGHNA, CDR2 YSLEER. The DNA for the CDR3 is TGCGCCAGCAGCCAAAGACTAGTAGGCCAAGAGACCCAGTACTTC. The encoded protein is CASSQRLVGQETQYF.

This clone was observed a few times. The chain carries TRBV2 and TRBJ2-7, with D maybe TRBD1 (5 bases). The CDR3 is 14 residues long. V was cut by 4 bases and J by 0 bases, with 10 bases left in between. Germline V CDR1 and CDR2: SNHLY, FYNNEI. The CDR3 sequence is CASSGGKSSYEQYF. In DNA form, the CDR3 reads TGTGCCAGCAGTGGGGGCAAGAGCTCCTACGAGCAGTACTTC. The variable domain in full, with the rest retrieved from reference TRBV2 and TRBJ2-7, is EPEVTQTPSHQVTQMGQEVILRCVPISNHLYFYWYRQILGQKVEFLVSFYNNEISEKSEIFDDQFSVERPDGSNFTLKIRSTKLEDSAMYFCASSGGKSSYEQYFGPGTRLTVT.

This clone appeared a few times. V usage is TRBV5-1 and J usage is TRBJ1-1; D uncertain. V was cut by 2 bases and J by 0 bases, with 5 bases left in between. Germline V gene lookup returns CDR1 SGHRS and CDR2 YFSETQ. The CDR3 totals 13 residues. In nucleotides, the CDR3 is TGCGCCAGCAGCTTTAGCCTGAACACTGAAGCTTTCTTT. It is translated as CASSFSLNTEAFF.

This clone was recorded a few times. V and J are TRBV5-6 and TRBJ1-1, with D possibly TRBD1 on 6 matching bases. Per germline, CDR1 SGHDT and CDR2 YYEEEE. V lost 0 bases, J lost 1 base, and 10 bases lay in between. This CDR3 region has 15 residues. The CDR3 loop reads CASSLGGQGNTEAFF. As DNA, the CDR3 is TGTGCCAGCAGCTTGGGGGGGCAGGGGAACACTGAAGCTTTCTTT.

The chain has TRBV19 and TRBJ2-7; a possible D gene is TRBD2 (5 bases). The V gene lost 11 bases and the J gene lost 0 bases, with 11 bases spanning the gap. The germline V gene encodes CDR1 LNHDA and CDR2 SQIVND (reference sequence). The CDR3 contains 12 residues. CDR3 nucleotide sequence: TGTGCCTCAACGGGGAGCTCCTACGAGCAGTACTTC. Encoded protein: CASTGSSYEQYF.

This clone was counted a few times. The CDR3 DNA reads TGTGCCAGCAGCTTAGAAGCGGGGTTGGGTTCACCCCTCCACTTT. The encoded protein is CASSLEAGLGSPLHF. The rearrangement uses TRBV7-2 and TRBJ1-6; D is undetermined. CDR1 is SGHTA and CDR2 is FQGNSA in the germline V gene. Trimming took 1 base from V and 9 from J, leaving 13 bases between them. The CDR3 has 15 amino acids.

This clone was observed a few times. The V call is TRBV4-3, the J call TRBJ2-1, with 8 bases identical to TRBD2. V gave up 6 bases and J gave up 9 bases; unmatched junction bases: 10. In germline, CDR1 is LGHNA, CDR2 YSLEER. This CDR3 spans 14 amino acids. The CDR3 nucleotides are TGCGCCAGCAGGACTAGCGAGTGGGGAGGTGAGCAGTTCTTC. It codes for CASRTSEWGGEQFF.

This clone has a handful of counts. The chain recombines TRBV9 with TRBJ1-2; 10 nucleotides match TRBD1. CDR3 length: 14 residues. V gave up 3 bases and J gave up 2 bases; unmatched junction bases: 1. Germline CDR1 and CDR2: SGDLS and YYNGEE. CDR3 coding DNA: TGTGCCAGCAGCGCGGGACAGGGGAACTATGGCTACACCTTC. Translated, it gives CASSAGQGNYGYTF.

This clone has a handful of counts. The rearrangement joins TRBV11-2 to TRBJ2-4, with 7 bases matching TRBD2. V trimming: 3 bases; J trimming: 3 bases; junction bases outside the gene matches: 5. Per germline, CDR1 SGHAT and CDR2 FQNNGV. The CDR3 extends over 15 amino acids. CDR3 sequence: CASSFRWEGKNIQYF. In nucleotides, the CDR3 is TGTGCCAGCAGCTTTCGGTGGGAGGGCAAAAACATTCAGTACTTC. The full variable domain, its missing parts supplied by reference TRBV11-2 and TRBJ2-4, is EAGVAQSPRYKIIEKRQSVAFWCNPISGHATLYWYQQILGQGPKLLIQFQNNGVVDDSQLPKDRFSAERLKGVDSTLKIQPAKLEDSAVYLCASSFRWEGKNIQYFGAGTRLSVL.

The gene calls are TRBV6-5 and TRBJ1-1; D not resolved. Germline CDR1 and CDR2: MNHEY and SVGAGI. V shed 2 bases and J shed 0 bases, with 7 bases lying between them. There are 14 residues in the CDR3. In DNA, the CDR3 is TGTGCCAGCAGTTACGAACAGATGAACACTGAAGCTTTCTTT. This gives the protein CASSYEQMNTEAFF.

The J gene is TRBJ2-2, the V gene TRBV7-2, with 13 positions matching TRBD2. The CDR3 consists of 17 residues. V shed 3 bases and J 6 bases; nucleotides not matched to a gene: 7. Germline V gene sequence: CDR1 SGHTA, CDR2 FQGNSA. The CDR3, as DNA: TGTGCCAGCAGCTTCGGACTAGCGGGAGATGGGGCCGGGGAGCTGTTTTTT. This sequence encodes CASSFGLAGDGAGELFF.

The chain couples TRBV14 to TRBJ2-1; 7 positions match TRBD1. The CDR3 spans 13 residues. Germline assignment: CDR1 SGHDN and CDR2 FVKESK. With V trimmed by 0 bases and J by 11 bases, 4 bases remained unmatched. In DNA, the CDR3 is TGTGCCAGCAGCCAAGAGAGGGACAGCCAGCAGTTCTTC. It codes for CASSQERDSQQFF.

The chain recombines TRBV10-3 with TRBJ2-1; the match to TRBD1 covers 7 bases. V was pared by 2 bases and J by 3 bases, with 10 bases of the junction left unmatched. Germline V gives CDR1 ENHRY, CDR2 SYGVKD. CDR3 length: 17 amino acids. The CDR3 nucleotides are TGTGCCATCAGTGAGACCTTAGACAGGGTAGTCTACAATGAGCAGTTCTTC. Translating it yields CAISETLDRVVYNEQFF.

The chain combines TRBV4-3 with TRBJ2-5, with D hard to call. The closer fit of TRBJ2-7 to the DNA end suggests the J call may be wrong. The CDR3 is made up of 16 amino acids. Per the germline V gene, CDR1 is LGHNA and CDR2 is YSLEER. DNA for the CDR3: TGCGCCAGCAGCCAAGATTATGTCACTGGATACTACGAGCAGTACTTC. Protein sequence: CASSQDYVTGYYEQYF.

This clone appeared a few times. V is TRBV5-6 and J is TRBJ1-4, with 9 bases lining up with TRBD1. The junction had 5 bases not matched to a gene; V was cut back by 3 bases and J by 8 bases. CDR1 is SGHDT and CDR2 is YYEEEE in the germline V gene. The CDR3 runs 14 residues. In DNA form, the CDR3 reads TGTGCCAGCAGCTGGGGGACAGGGCAGGAAAAACTGTTTTTT. Translation: CASSWGTGQEKLFF.

This clone came up a few times. J is TRBJ1-2 and V is TRBV7-9; no reliable D call. The CDR3 length is 16 residues. Germline assignment: CDR1 SEHNR and CDR2 FQNEAQ (reference sequence). Trimming took 1 base from V and 7 from J, leaving 19 bases between them. The CDR3 sequence: CASSLGSAGGFSGYTF. In DNA, the CDR3 is TGTGCCAGCAGCTTAGGATCGGCAGGTGGCTTTAGTGGCTACACCTTC.